This T cell receptor (beta chain) was found in a study of shared clonotypes between healthy human individuals. CD45RO-negative CD8 cells positively selected for CCR7 made up the naive population, which excluded terminally differentiated effector memory CD45RA+ cells. Method: immunoSEQ multiplex PCR; TCRdb's copy keeps in-frame clones and lacks some. Altogether roughly 2,000,000 clones are present, around 96% being singletons, with the ten largest covering 1.2%. The CDR3 contains 11 residues. Trimming pared 3 bases from V and 5 bases from J, leaving 6 bases between. Germline V lookup: CDR1 SGHDT, CDR2 YYEEEE.

Sequenced: naive CD8+ T cells sorted from blood. The clonotype comes from a man younger than 35 in good health. This rearrangement joins TRBV5-6 to TRBJ2-7; unclear D gene. As DNA, the CDR3 is TGTGCCAGCAGCTGGAACCACGAGCAGTACTTC. Amino acids: CASSWNHEQYF.